Listed below are T cell receptor beta chains from one sample, sequenced in a study of blood T cell repertoires in COVID-19. Profiling relied on immunoSEQ multiplex PCR, and the TCRdb table lists in-frame clones only, not all of them. There are roughly 300,000 clones in the sample; roughly 90% occur only once, and under 1.3% lies in the top ten. Sequencing was carried out using PBMCs or T cells enriched from blood (not recorded which). The receptors were sampled from a woman between 25 and 40 years old who had recovered from COVID-19. Both conserved end residues are part of each CDR3. A D gene is named only where the DNA matches it firmly. Size is stated for part of the rows, as once, few or many counts, or as a class when the clone is expanded.

cdr3_aa cdr3_nt v_call clone_size j_call cdr3_length d_call
CAWRNPGLPSYNEQFF TGTGCCTGGAGAAATCCGGGACTCCCCTCCTACAATGAGCAGTTCTTC TRBV30 NA TRBJ2-1 16 NA
CASSFAPPETQYF TGTGCCAGCAGCTTTGCGCCCCCGGAGACCCAGTACTTC TRBV7-7 NA TRBJ2-5 13 NA
CASSFRRNTEAFF TGTGCCAGCAGTTTTCGGAGGAACACTGAAGCTTTCTTT TRBV28 NA TRBJ1-1 13 NA
CASSVGTSKRSYNEQFF TGTGCCAGCAGTGTTGGGACTAGCAAAAGGTCCTACAATGAGCAGTTCTTC TRBV6-1 NA TRBJ2-1 17 TRBD2
CAIQGVNNYGYTF TGTGCCATACAGGGGGTTAATAACTATGGCTACACCTTC TRBV10-3 few TRBJ1-2 13 TRBD1
CASSDSAGEEKLFF TGTGCCAGCAGTGACTCGGCAGGGGAGGAAAAACTGTTTTTT TRBV2 NA TRBJ1-4 14 NA
CASSLGANTEAFF TGTGCCAGTAGTCTGGGGGCGAACACTGAAGCTTTCTTT TRBV19 NA TRBJ1-1 13 NA
CASSPLVEASYNSPLHF TGTGCCAGCAGTCCTCTCGTTGAGGCCTCCTATAATTCACCCCTCCACTTT TRBV28 few TRBJ1-6 17 NA
CASTVWDSSYEQYF TGTGCCAGCACAGTTTGGGACAGCTCCTACGAGCAGTACTTC TRBV28 NA TRBJ2-7 14 TRBD1
CASSQDYRGTQYF TGCGCCAGCAGCCAAGACTACCGGGGTACGCAGTATTTT TRBV4-1 NA TRBJ2-3 13 NA
CASSETAGGRETQYF TGTGCCAGCAGCGAGACCGCGGGGGGGCGGGAGACCCAGTACTTC TRBV9 NA TRBJ2-5 15 TRBD2
CASSFLQGISGNTIYF TGTGCCAGCAGTTTTTTACAGGGGATCTCTGGAAACACCATATATTTT TRBV28 NA TRBJ1-3 16 TRBD1